This TCR beta chain was obtained from a study of vaccination and CD4 T cells after COVID-19. CDR3 length equals 16 residues. V was pared by 3 bases and J by 10 bases, with 11 bases of the junction left unmatched. The germline V gene encodes CDR1 LGHNA and CDR2 YNFKEQ. The Oncomine TCR Beta short-read assay was applied to DNA of cultured CD4+ T cells. TCRdb independently ran MiXCR on the PCR reads; one entry per CDR3 protein. Of more than 15,000 distinct CDR3 sequences in the sample, more than 50% were seen once. The table lists this clonotype with a count of one. Antigen specificity is unknown. Specified treatment: roughly ten-day PBMC culture with coronavirus spike peptide pools or control peptides (ViraFEST assay).

The sequence was collected from a human donor who had recovered from COVID-19. The sequencing sample was made of CD4+ T cells from blood, cultured in vitro. This chain joins TRBV4-2 and TRBJ1-6; 8 bases map to TRBD1. The CDR3: CASSQAQGASYSPLHF. The CDR3, as DNA: TGTGCCAGCAGCCAGGCCCAGGGGGCAAGTTACTCACCCCTCCACTTT.